Below are 13 T cell receptor beta chains sequenced from a single sample in a study of Ad26.COV2.S vaccination and SARS-CoV-2 variants. Treatment defined: around 19 received Ad26.COV2.S at low or high dose, single or two shots; about 5 received placebo; per-sample allocation not given. Samples were taken on day 63 after the first vaccine or placebo injection. The method was immunoSEQ multiplex PCR; TCRdb's version includes in-frame clones alone and lacks a portion of them. The repertoire holds some 270,000 clones, roughly 87% seen once, with less than 3% in the top ten. Sequenced material: peripheral blood, taken in a trial of Ad26.COV2.S vaccine versus placebo. These receptors all stem from a person aged 18-60 years who received the Ad26.COV2.S COVID-19 vaccine or a placebo.

The chain carries TRBV19 and TRBJ1-6; D is possibly TRBD1 (6 bases). The CDR3 length is 16 residues. Germline CDR1 LNHDA, CDR2 SQIVND (reference sequence). Between the trimmed V and J ends, which lost 5 bases and 10 bases, there was a span of 21 bases. Here the CDR3 reads CASSAVLQGGGSPLHF. The CDR3 region has the DNA TGTGCCAGTAGTGCCGTCCTACAGGGTGGCGGGTCACCCCTCCACTTT.

This chain uses TRBV15 with TRBJ2-5; D possibly corresponds to TRBD2 (5 bases). The CDR3 has 15 amino acids. Germline CDR1 LNHNV, CDR2 YYDKDF (reference sequence). V lost 0 bases and J lost 2, with 10 bases in between. Written as DNA, the CDR3 is TGTGCCACCAGCAGAGATGCAGCGGTACAAGAGACCCAGTACTTC. Protein: CATSRDAAVQETQYF. Complete variable domain (other parts from reference TRBV15 and TRBJ2-5): DAMVIQNPRYQVTQFGKPVTLSCSQTLNHNVMYWYQQKSSQAPKLLFHYYDKDFNNEADTPDNFQSRRPNTSFCFLDIRSPGLGDTAMYLCATSRDAAVQETQYFGPGTRLLVL.

The rearrangement uses TRBV9 and TRBJ2-1, with D possibly called TRBD1 or TRBD2 (5 bases each). CDR1 and CDR2 (germline): SGDLS, YYNGEE. The CDR3 runs 15 residues. V was cut by 0 bases and J by 2 bases, with 9 bases left in between. The CDR3 region is CASSVEVGPYNEQFF. The CDR3 nucleotides read TGTGCCAGCAGCGTAGAGGTGGGACCCTACAATGAGCAGTTCTTC.

This clone was recorded once. Other DNA sequences in the same sample also yield this CDR3. The rearrangement uses TRBV6-4 and TRBJ2-2; D is possibly TRBD1 (5 bases). V was clipped by 2 bases and J by 3 bases, with 7 bases between them. Germline V CDR1 and CDR2: MRHNA, SNTAGT. CDR3 length: 14 residues. CDR3 protein: CASSDRGDTGELFF. CDR3 sequence (DNA): TGTGCCAGCAGTGACAGGGGTGACACCGGGGAGCTGTTTTTT.

CDR3: CASSLAWTGPVEQFF. The DNA of the CDR3 is TGTGCCAGCAGCCTTGCATGGACGGGACCGGTCGAGCAGTTCTTC. The J gene is TRBJ2-1, the V gene TRBV11-2, with D perhaps matching TRBD1 or TRBD2 (5 bases each). Trimming left V 5 bases short and J 10 bases short, with 21 bases between. The CDR3 spans 15 residues. The V gene's germline CDR1 is SGHAT and CDR2 FQNNGV. Variable domain in full (rest from reference TRBV11-2 and TRBJ2-1): EAGVAQSPRYKIIEKRQSVAFWCNPISGHATLYWYQQILGQGPKLLIQFQNNGVVDDSQLPKDRFSAERLKGVDSTLKIQPAKLEDSAVYLCASSLAWTGPVEQFFGPGTRLTVL.

J is TRBJ2-2 and V is TRBV5-1; 8 positions agree with TRBD1. CDR1 is SGHRS and CDR2 is YFSETQ in the germline V gene. CDR3 size: 15 residues. Germline trimming cut 1 base from V and 5 bases from J; bases unmatched to any gene: 4. The CDR3 spells CASSLNQGATGELFF. For the CDR3, the DNA is TGCGCCAGCAGCTTGAACCAGGGGGCAACCGGGGAGCTGTTTTTT.

The CDR3 loop is CATTMADRNTEAFF. The CDR3 nucleotides read TGTGCCACCACAATGGCAGATCGGAACACTGAAGCTTTCTTT. The rearrangement joins TRBV10-3 to TRBJ1-1; D call uncertain. CDR1 and CDR2 (germline): ENHRY, SYGVKD. This CDR3 is built from 14 residues. V was trimmed by 10 bases and J by 1 base, leaving 16 bases between them.

V usage is TRBV6-5 and J usage is TRBJ2-4; no firm D call. The V end was cut by 0 bases, the J end by 9 bases, with 9 bases between. There are 13 residues in the CDR3. Germline CDR1 MNHEY, CDR2 SVGAGI. The CDR3 DNA follows: TGTGCCAGCAGTTACTCGATAGGAACCATTCAGTACTTC. It yields the protein CASSYSIGTIQYF.

This rearrangement joins TRBV7-9 to TRBJ1-6, with D maybe TRBD1 (6 bases). From germline, CDR1 is SEHNR and CDR2 FQNEAQ (reference sequence). Trimming removed 5 bases at V and 10 bases at J, with 9 bases between. CDR3 length: 12 residues. In DNA form, the CDR3 reads TGTGCCAGCAGCGTAGGACAGTCACCCCTCCACTTT. It yields the protein CASSVGQSPLHF.

The genes are TRBV2 and TRBJ2-1; TRBD1 agrees at 10 bases. Germline V gene data show CDR1 as SNHLY and CDR2 as FYNNEI. The CDR3 contains 15 residues. The V gene end was trimmed by 4 bases and the J gene end by 1 base; junction bases not matched to a gene: 1. CDR3 DNA sequence: TGTGCCAGCAGTGGGACAGGGGGGTCCTACAATGAGCAGTTCTTC. This gives the protein CASSGTGGSYNEQFF.

This clone showed up just once. The chain employs TRBV5-5 and TRBJ1-1; D not certain. The CDR3 covers 14 residues. V shed 4 bases and J shed 5 bases, with 15 bases lying between them. From germline, CDR1 is SGHKS and CDR2 YYEKEE (reference sequence). CDR3 bases: TGTGCCAGCAGCCCCGGTAGGCGGGAGACTGAAGCTTTCTTT. This sequence encodes CASSPGRRETEAFF.

The rearrangement links TRBV9 to TRBJ2-2; tentatively, D is TRBD1 or TRBD2 (6 bases each). The CDR3 extends over 16 amino acids. The germline V gene encodes CDR1 SGDLS and CDR2 YYNGEE. Between the trimmed V and J ends, which lost 0 bases and 1 base, there was a span of 10 bases. The CDR3 coding sequence is TGTGCCAGCAGCGTAGAGGAGGGGGAGAACACCGGGGAGCTGTTTTTT. It codes for CASSVEEGENTGELFF.

The chain carries TRBV2 and TRBJ1-3, with 9 nucleotides matching TRBD1. This CDR3 is built from 14 residues. V gave up 6 bases and J gave up 2 bases; unmatched junction bases: 2. Germline V gene lookup returns CDR1 SNHLY and CDR2 FYNNEI. CDR3 region: CASSRQGAGNTIYF. The CDR3 DNA reads TGTGCCAGCAGCCGACAGGGGGCTGGAAACACCATATATTTT.